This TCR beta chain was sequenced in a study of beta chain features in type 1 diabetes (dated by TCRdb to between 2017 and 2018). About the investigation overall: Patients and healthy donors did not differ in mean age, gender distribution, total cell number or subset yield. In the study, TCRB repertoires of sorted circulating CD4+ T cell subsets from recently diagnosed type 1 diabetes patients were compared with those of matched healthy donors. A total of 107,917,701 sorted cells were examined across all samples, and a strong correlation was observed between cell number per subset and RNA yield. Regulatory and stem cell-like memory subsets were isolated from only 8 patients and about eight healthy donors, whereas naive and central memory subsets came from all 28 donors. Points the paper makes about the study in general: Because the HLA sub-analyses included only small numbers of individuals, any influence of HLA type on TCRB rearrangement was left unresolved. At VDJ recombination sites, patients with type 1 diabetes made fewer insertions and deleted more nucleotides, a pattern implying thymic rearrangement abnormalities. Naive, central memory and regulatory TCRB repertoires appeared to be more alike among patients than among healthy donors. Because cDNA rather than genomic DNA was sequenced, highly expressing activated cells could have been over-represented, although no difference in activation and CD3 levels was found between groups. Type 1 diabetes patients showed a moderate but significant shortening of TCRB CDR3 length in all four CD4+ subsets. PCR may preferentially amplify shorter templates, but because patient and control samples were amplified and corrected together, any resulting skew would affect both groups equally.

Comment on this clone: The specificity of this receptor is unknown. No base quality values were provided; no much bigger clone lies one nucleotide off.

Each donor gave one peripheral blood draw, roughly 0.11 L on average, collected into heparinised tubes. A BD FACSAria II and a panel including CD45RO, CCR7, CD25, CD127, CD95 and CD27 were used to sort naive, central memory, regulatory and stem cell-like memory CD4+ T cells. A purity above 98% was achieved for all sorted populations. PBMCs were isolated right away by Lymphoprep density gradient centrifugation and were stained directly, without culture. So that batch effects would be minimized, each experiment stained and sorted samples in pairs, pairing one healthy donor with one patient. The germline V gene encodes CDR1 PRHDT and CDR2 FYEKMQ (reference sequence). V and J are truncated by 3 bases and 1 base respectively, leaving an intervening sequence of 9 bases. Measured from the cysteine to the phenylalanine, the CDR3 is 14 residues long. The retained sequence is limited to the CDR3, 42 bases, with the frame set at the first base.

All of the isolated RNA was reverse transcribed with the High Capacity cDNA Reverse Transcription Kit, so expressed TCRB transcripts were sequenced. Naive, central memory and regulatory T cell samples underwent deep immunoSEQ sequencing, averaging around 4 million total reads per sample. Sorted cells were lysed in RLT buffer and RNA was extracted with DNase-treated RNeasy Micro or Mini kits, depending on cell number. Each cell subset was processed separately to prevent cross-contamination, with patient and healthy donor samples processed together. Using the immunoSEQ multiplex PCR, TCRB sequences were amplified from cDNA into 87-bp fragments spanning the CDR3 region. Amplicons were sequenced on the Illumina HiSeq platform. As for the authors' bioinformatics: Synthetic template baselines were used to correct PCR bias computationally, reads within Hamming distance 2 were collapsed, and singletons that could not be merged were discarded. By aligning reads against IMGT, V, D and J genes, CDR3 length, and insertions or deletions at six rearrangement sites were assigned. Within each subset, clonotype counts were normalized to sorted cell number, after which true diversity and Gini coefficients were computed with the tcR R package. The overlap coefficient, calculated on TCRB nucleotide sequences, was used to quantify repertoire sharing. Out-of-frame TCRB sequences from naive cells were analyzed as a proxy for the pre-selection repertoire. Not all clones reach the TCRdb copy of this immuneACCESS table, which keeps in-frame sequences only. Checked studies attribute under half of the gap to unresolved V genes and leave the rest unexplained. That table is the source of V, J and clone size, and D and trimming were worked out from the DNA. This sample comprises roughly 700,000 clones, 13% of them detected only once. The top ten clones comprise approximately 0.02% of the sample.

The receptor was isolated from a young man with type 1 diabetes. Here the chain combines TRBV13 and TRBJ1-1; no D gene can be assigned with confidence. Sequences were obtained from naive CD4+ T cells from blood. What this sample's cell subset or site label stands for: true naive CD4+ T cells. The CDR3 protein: CASSLMRPNTEAFF. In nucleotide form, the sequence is TGTGCCAGCAGCTTGATGAGGCCGAACACTGAAGCTTTCTTT. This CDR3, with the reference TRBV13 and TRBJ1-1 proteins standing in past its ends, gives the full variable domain AAGVIQSPRHLIKEKRETATLKCYPIPRHDTVYWYQQGPGQDPQFLISFYEKMQSDKGSIPDRFSAQQFSDYHSELNMSSLELGDSALYFCASSLMRPNTEAFFGQGTRLTVV.